The TCR beta chain under discussion was sequenced for a study of blood T cell repertoires in COVID-19. This clone has only a few counts. This CDR3 is built from 13 residues. The V gene end was trimmed by 5 bases and the J gene end by 5 bases; junction bases not matched to a gene: 4. In germline, CDR1 is LNHDA, CDR2 SQIVND (reference sequence). Original handling: Amplification of reference gene primers provided the estimated nucleated cell counts. Some clones are missing from TCRdb's copy, which holds only in-frame ones; the method was immunoSEQ multiplex PCR. V, J and clone size were drawn from that table, and D and trimming were deduced from the DNA. Of approximately 210,000 clones in the sample, 80% to 85% are singletons; the top ten hold around 9.3%.

The chain joins TRBV19 to TRBJ1-1; 8 positions agree with TRBD1. The sequence derives from a woman aged 50 to 60 with acute COVID-19. The specimen sequenced was PBMCs or T cells enriched from blood (not recorded which). For the CDR3, the DNA is TGTGCCAGTAGTCAGGGGGCAGGTACTGAAGCTTTCTTT. Its protein is CASSQGAGTEAFF.